These 24 T cell receptor beta chains share one sample of origin, sequenced in a study of OX40 agonist ivuxolimab in advanced cancers. Measured with immunoSEQ multiplex PCR; TCRdb has only the in-frame clones, and not every one. This sample carries approximately 89,000 clones, approximately 91% of them seen once, and the ten largest clones take 0.7% to 0.9%. The sequencing here drew on CD4+ or CD8+ T cells sorted from blood, taken in a trial of the OX40 agonist ivuxolimab. The origin of the receptors is an adult with an advanced solid tumor such as melanoma, head and neck, liver or kidney cancer.

The chain combines TRBV28 with TRBJ2-5; D is undetermined. The CDR3 loop spans 12 amino acids. V gave up 6 bases and J gave up 5 bases, with 10 bases separating them. The germline V gene has CDR1 MDHEN and CDR2 SYDVKM. CDR3 region: CASSRGRETQYF. In nucleotides, the CDR3 is TGTGCCAGCAGCCGAGGTCGGGAGACCCAGTACTTC.

V gene TRBV28 combines with J gene TRBJ1-1; D might be TRBD1 (5 bases). The CDR3 is 15 amino acids. Trimming took off 5 bases at V and 0 bases at J, with 13 bases between the two ends. The germline CDR1 and CDR2 sequences are MDHEN and SYDVKM. The CDR3 DNA reads as TGTGCCAGCAGTCCTCCGGGACTCCTGAACACTGAAGCTTTCTTT. The encoded protein is CASSPPGLLNTEAFF.

The CDR3 DNA reads as TGTGCCAGCAGTTCTCCGGGGGTTGCGAGCACCGGGGAGCTGTTTTTT. Its translation is CASSSPGVASTGELFF. V gene TRBV6-6 combines with J gene TRBJ2-2, with a weak D call TRBD2 (6 bases). CDR3 size: 16 residues. The ends were cut back, 4 bases at V and 4 bases at J, with 16 bases in the middle. CDR1 is MNHNY and CDR2 is SVGAGI in the germline V gene (reference sequence).

The chain has TRBV7-2 and TRBJ2-4; the D is unclear. This CDR3 has 15 amino acids. The V gene's germline CDR1 is SGHTA and CDR2 FQGNSA. Trimming pared 5 bases from V and 0 bases from J, leaving 11 bases between. Here the CDR3 reads CASSPNLIAKNIQYF. The CDR3 region has the DNA TGTGCCAGCAGCCCTAACCTTATAGCCAAAAACATTCAGTACTTC.

The chain is built from TRBV7-2 and TRBJ2-3, with 7 bases lining up with TRBD1. Germline V gene data show CDR1 as SGHTA and CDR2 as FQGNSA. J gave up 1 base and V 5 bases, and 3 bases lay outside the gene matches. The CDR3 spans 14 residues. The CDR3 DNA follows: TGTGCCAGCAGCCGCGGACAGGGCACAGATACGCAGTATTTT. Its protein is CASSRGQGTDTQYF.

The V call is TRBV5-6, the J call TRBJ1-5; 7 bases match TRBD1. V trimming: 2 bases; J trimming: 0 bases; junction bases outside the gene matches: 8. The CDR3 runs 17 residues. Germline V gene data show CDR1 as SGHDT and CDR2 as YYEEEE. The CDR3 region is CASSLGQARTSNQPQHF. The CDR3 coding sequence is TGTGCCAGCAGCTTAGGACAGGCTCGGACTAGCAATCAGCCCCAGCATTTT.

The genes are TRBV6-5 and TRBJ1-3; 7 nucleotides align to TRBD1. J was trimmed by 0 bases and V by 6 bases; bases with no gene match: 5. From germline, CDR1 is MNHEY and CDR2 SVGAGI. The CDR3 runs to 15 residues. DNA for the CDR3: TGTGCCAGCAGACGGGACAGCAGCTCTGGAAACACCATATATTTT. This sequence encodes CASRRDSSSGNTIYF.

The table lists this clone with a count of one. An end of the junction differs from the germline gene, which may be a read error. The V call is TRBV5-1, the J call TRBJ2-7, with 8 bases identical to TRBD1. This CDR3 spans 12 amino acids. Germline V lookup: CDR1 SGHRS, CDR2 YFSETQ. The CDR3 DNA reads TGCGCCAGCAGCCAAGAGGACAGGGCGCCTTTTTTT. Translating it yields CASSQEDRAPFF.

The chain employs TRBV14 and TRBJ2-7; D is ambiguous. Germline V gene sequence: CDR1 SGHDN, CDR2 FVKESK. This CDR3 has 15 residues. Trimming removed 1 base from V and 1 base from J, with 11 bases in between. CDR3 region: CASSQAGTHSYEQYF. CDR3 coding DNA: TGTGCCAGCAGCCAAGCCGGCACGCATTCCTACGAGCAGTACTTC.

This chain connects TRBV7-9 to TRBJ2-7, with TRBD1 identical over 7 bases. CDR1 is SEHNR and CDR2 is FQNEAQ in the germline V gene (reference sequence). The CDR3 contains 14 residues. Losses at the gene ends were 5 bases for V and 3 bases for J; bases not matched to a gene: 7. CDR3 in amino acids: CASSAQGRNYEQYF. CDR3 DNA: TGTGCCAGCAGCGCACAGGGGCGTAACTACGAGCAGTACTTC.

Worth noting for this clone: This sample also contains other DNA sequences that code for the same CDR3. The chain employs TRBV5-1 and TRBJ2-3; 11 bases match TRBD2. The junction had 2 bases not matched to a gene; V was cut back by 1 base and J by 4 bases. There are 15 residues in the CDR3. Looked up from germline, CDR1 is SGHRS and CDR2 is YFSETQ. CDR3 in DNA: TGCGCCAGCAGCTTGCTAGCGGGAGGAGCAGATACGCAGTATTTT. Its protein is CASSLLAGGADTQYF.

The genes are TRBV5-1 and TRBJ1-4; 9 positions match TRBD1. The CDR3 extends over 14 amino acids. Germline trimming cut 4 bases from V and 6 bases from J; bases unmatched to any gene: 4. Germline V gene lookup returns CDR1 SGHRS and CDR2 YFSETQ. This CDR3 reads CASSPWTGDEKLFF. The CDR3 nucleotides read TGCGCCAGCAGCCCATGGACAGGGGATGAAAAACTGTTTTTT.

This sequence joins TRBV5-6 and TRBJ1-4; the D gene is possibly TRBD1 (5 bases). This CDR3 comprises 16 residues. Trimming pared 4 bases from V and 7 bases from J, leaving 20 bases between. Germline CDR1 and CDR2: SGHDT and YYEEEE. The CDR3 is CASSTWSGSKGEKLFF. The CDR3 DNA sequence: TGTGCCAGCAGCACCTGGTCAGGGTCAAAGGGTGAAAAACTGTTTTTT. Full variable domain (outside the CDR3, taken from reference TRBV5-6 and TRBJ1-4): DAGVTQSPTHLIKTRGQQVTLRCSPKSGHDTVSWYQQALGQGPQFIFQYYEEEERQRGNFPDRFSGHQFPNYSSELNVNALLLGDSALYLCASSTWSGSKGEKLFFGSGTQLSVL.

The chain combines TRBV29-1 with TRBJ1-1; 7 bases fit TRBD1. With 7 bases clipped from V and 1 base from J, the junction kept 6 bases outside the gene matches. Per germline, CDR1 SQVTM and CDR2 ANQGSEA. The CDR3 length is 13 residues. In DNA, the CDR3 is TGCAGCGCCTCGACAGGGACGAACACTGAAGCTTTCTTT. This sequence encodes CSASTGTNTEAFF.

The V call is TRBV6-5, the J call TRBJ2-7; D not certain. Germline-derived CDR1 and CDR2 are MNHEY and SVGAGI. This CDR3 has 15 residues. The V and J ends lost 0 bases and 0 bases respectively, with 9 bases between them. CDR3 sequence (DNA): TGTGCCAGCAGTTACTCGTTCACGGACTCCTACGAGCAGTACTTC. As protein: CASSYSFTDSYEQYF.

V is TRBV28 and J is TRBJ2-4; a weak D match, TRBD2 (5 bases). V lost 2 bases, J lost 13 bases, and 15 bases lay in between. CDR1 is MDHEN, CDR2 SYDVKM, per germline. This CDR3 region has 13 residues. This chain's CDR3 is CASSLTPGINQYF. In DNA, the CDR3 is TGTGCCAGCAGTTTAACCCCCGGGATAAACCAGTACTTC.

The sample holds a few counts of this clone. The chain carries TRBV29-1 and TRBJ1-4; D may be TRBD1 (5 bases). Trimming removed 7 bases at V and 4 bases at J, with 10 bases between. This CDR3 has 12 amino acids. Germline V CDR1 and CDR2: SQVTM, ANQGSEA. The CDR3 DNA sequence: TGCAGCGCTTGGCAGGGTAATGAAAAACTGTTTTTT. Protein: CSAWQGNEKLFF.

The CDR3 reads CASSGRRQGQGDGYTF. The CDR3 DNA follows: TGTGCCAGCAGCGGGAGAAGACAGGGACAGGGCGACGGCTACACCTTC. J is TRBJ1-2 and V is TRBV5-5; 9 nucleotides agree with TRBD1. Germline assignment: CDR1 SGHKS and CDR2 YYEKEE (reference sequence). The junction had 15 bases not matched to a gene; V was cut back by 4 bases and J by 8 bases. The CDR3 consists of 16 residues.

The chain carries TRBV19 and TRBJ2-2; TRBD1 aligns across 7 bases. Germline trimming cut 4 bases from V and 1 base from J; bases unmatched to any gene: 0. The CDR3 spans 14 residues. Germline CDR1 and CDR2: LNHDA and SQIVND (reference sequence). The CDR3 sequence: CASSTGGNTGELFF. DNA of the CDR3: TGTGCCAGTAGTACAGGGGGGAACACCGGGGAGCTGTTTTTT.

This clone appeared a single time. The chain links TRBV19 to TRBJ1-5; possible D gene TRBD1, 5 bases. This CDR3 is built from 16 residues. V dropped 3 bases and J dropped 3 bases, with 15 bases sitting between them. Looked up from germline, CDR1 is LNHDA and CDR2 is SQIVND (reference sequence). The CDR3 protein is CASSIGQQGPNQPQHF. CDR3 sequence (DNA): TGTGCCAGTAGTATCGGGCAGCAGGGACCCAATCAGCCCCAGCATTTT.

The chain uses TRBV6-1 and TRBJ2-3; maybe TRBD1 (6 bases). The CDR3 has 12 amino acids. CDR1 MNHNS and CDR2 SASEGT come from the germline V gene. V was pared by 7 bases and J by 2 bases, with 7 bases between. DNA of the CDR3: TGTGCCAGCACAGGGGACACAGATACGCAGTATTTT. It codes for CASTGDTDTQYF.

This chain uses TRBV11-2 with TRBJ2-5; D is tentatively TRBD1 or TRBD2 (6 bases each). In germline, CDR1 is SGHAT, CDR2 FQNNGV. The CDR3 has 13 amino acids. V lost 4 bases, J lost 5 bases, and 11 bases lay in between. DNA of the CDR3: TGTGCCAGCAGCTCGACAGGAGGGGAGACCCAGTACTTC. Its translation: CASSSTGGETQYF. The full variable domain, with the rest looked up from reference TRBV11-2 and TRBJ2-5, is EAGVAQSPRYKIIEKRQSVAFWCNPISGHATLYWYQQILGQGPKLLIQFQNNGVVDDSQLPKDRFSAERLKGVDSTLKIQPAKLEDSAVYLCASSSTGGETQYFGPGTRLLVL.

The rearrangement links TRBV5-5 to TRBJ1-1; 8 bases match TRBD1. The CDR3 extends over 15 amino acids. CDR1 and CDR2 (germline): SGHKS, YYEKEE (reference sequence). Trimming at V came to 0 bases and at J to 1 base, leaving 2 bases not matched to a gene. DNA for the CDR3: TGTGCCAGCAGCTTGGGGGACAGGAGGAACACTGAAGCTTTCTTT. It codes for CASSLGDRRNTEAFF. The full variable domain, rest sourced from reference TRBV5-5 and TRBJ1-1, is DAGVTQSPTHLIKTRGQQVTLRCSPISGHKSVSWYQQVLGQGPQFIFQYYEKEERGRGNFPDRFSARQFPNYSSELNVNALLLGDSALYLCASSLGDRRNTEAFFGQGTRLTVV.

V gene TRBV5-1 combines with J gene TRBJ2-5, with TRBD1 as a possible D gene (6 bases). CDR3 length: 15 residues. The V gene's germline CDR1 is SGHRS and CDR2 YFSETQ. Between the trimmed V and J ends, which lost 1 base and 1 base, there was a span of 11 bases. The CDR3 region has the DNA TGCGCCAGCAGCTTGTCGAGGGGGAGCCAAGAGACCCAGTACTTC. This encodes CASSLSRGSQETQYF. Using reference TRBV5-1 and TRBJ2-5 for the parts outside the CDR3, the full variable domain is KAGVTQTPRYLIKTRGQQVTLSCSPISGHRSVSWYQQTPGQGLQFLFEYFSETQRNKGNFPGRFSGRQFSNSRSEMNVSTLELGDSALYLCASSLSRGSQETQYFGPGTRLLVL.